The source of this TCR beta chain is a study of cytomegalovirus exposure and HLA in healthy donors. Study-wide points: 150 or so TCR beta chains were listed as cytomegalovirus-associated. Analysis was carried out at a later point, and it linked a missense DCLRE1C variant to TCR beta V- and J-gene trimming. Common viral pathogens were later found to be apparently linked to several of the most significant clusters.

PCR used 60 Vbeta primers and 13 Jbeta primers. Measured with immunoSEQ multiplex PCR; TCRdb has only the in-frame clones, and not every one. This sample has 150,000 to 200,000 clones; 85% occur once, and the top ten carry about 2%. V was shortened by 2 bases and J by 0 bases, with 2 bases between the two germline ends. Germline V gives CDR1 MNHEY, CDR2 SMNVEV (reference sequence). CDR3 length: 13 residues. Everyone who donated was a healthy bone marrow donor. This clone was recorded once. What it binds is not known. Specimen: PBMCs. This rearrangement joins TRBV27 to TRBJ1-5; D gene uncertain. The sequence was collected from a man between 18 and 29 years old in good health and CMV-seropositive. CDR3 in DNA: TGTGCCAGCAGTTTACGTAGCAATCAGCCCCAGCATTTT. Residues: CASSLRSNQPQHF.